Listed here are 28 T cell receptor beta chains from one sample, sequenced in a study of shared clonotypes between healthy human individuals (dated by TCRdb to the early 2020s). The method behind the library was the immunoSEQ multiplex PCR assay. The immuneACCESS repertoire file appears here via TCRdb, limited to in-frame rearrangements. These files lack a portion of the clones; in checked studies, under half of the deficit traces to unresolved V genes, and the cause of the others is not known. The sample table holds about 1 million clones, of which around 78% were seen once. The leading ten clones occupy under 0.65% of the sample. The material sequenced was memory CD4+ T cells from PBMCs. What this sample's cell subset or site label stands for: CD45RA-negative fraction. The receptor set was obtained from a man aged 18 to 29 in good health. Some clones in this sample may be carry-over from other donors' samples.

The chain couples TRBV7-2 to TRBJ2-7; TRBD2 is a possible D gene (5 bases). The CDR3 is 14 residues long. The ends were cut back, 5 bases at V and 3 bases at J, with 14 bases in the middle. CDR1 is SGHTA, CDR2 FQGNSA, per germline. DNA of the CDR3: TGTGCCAGCAGCCCCGGGCCCGGGGACTACGAGCAGTACTTC. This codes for CASSPGPGDYEQYF.

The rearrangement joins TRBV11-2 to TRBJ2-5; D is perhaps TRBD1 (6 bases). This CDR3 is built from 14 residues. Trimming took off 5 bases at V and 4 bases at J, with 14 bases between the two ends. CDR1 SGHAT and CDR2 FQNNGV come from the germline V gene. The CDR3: CASSLAGEGETQYF. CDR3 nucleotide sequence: TGTGCCAGCAGCCTAGCAGGGGAAGGAGAGACCCAGTACTTC.

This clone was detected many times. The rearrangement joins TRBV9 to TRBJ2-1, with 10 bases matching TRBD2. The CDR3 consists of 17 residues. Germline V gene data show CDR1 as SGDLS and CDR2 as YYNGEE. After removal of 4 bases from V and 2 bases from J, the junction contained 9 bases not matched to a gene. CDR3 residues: CASSPRLAGGTYNEQFF. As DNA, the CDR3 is TGTGCCAGCAGCCCCCGATTAGCGGGAGGAACCTACAATGAGCAGTTCTTC.

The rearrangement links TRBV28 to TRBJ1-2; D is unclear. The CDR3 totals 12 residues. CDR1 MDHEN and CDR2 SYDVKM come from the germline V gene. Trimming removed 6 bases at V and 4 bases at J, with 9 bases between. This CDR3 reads CASSGRGYGYTF. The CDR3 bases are TGTGCCAGCAGCGGACGTGGCTATGGCTACACCTTC.

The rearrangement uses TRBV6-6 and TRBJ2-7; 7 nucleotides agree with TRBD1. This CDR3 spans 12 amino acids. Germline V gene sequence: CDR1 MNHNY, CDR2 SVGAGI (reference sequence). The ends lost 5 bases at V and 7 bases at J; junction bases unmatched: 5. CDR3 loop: CASSQTGIEQYF. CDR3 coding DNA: TGTGCCAGCAGTCAGACAGGGATAGAGCAGTACTTC.

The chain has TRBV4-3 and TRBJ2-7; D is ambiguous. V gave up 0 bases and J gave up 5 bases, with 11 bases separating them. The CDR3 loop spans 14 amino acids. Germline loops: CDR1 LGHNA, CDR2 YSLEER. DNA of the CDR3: TGCGCCAGCAGCCAAGAGCTCCTTCTGAACGAGCAGTACTTC. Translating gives CASSQELLLNEQYF.

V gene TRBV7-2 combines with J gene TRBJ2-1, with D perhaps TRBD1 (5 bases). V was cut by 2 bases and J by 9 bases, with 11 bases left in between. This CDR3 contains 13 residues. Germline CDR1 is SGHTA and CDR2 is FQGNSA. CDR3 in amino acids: CASSLLGQGEQFF. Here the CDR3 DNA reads TGTGCCAGCAGCTTACTCGGGCAGGGTGAGCAGTTCTTC.

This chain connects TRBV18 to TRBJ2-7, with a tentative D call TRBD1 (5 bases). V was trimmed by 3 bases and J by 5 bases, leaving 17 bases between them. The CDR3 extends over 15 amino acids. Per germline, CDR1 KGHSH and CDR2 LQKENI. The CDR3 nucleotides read TGTGCCAGCTCACCCTATGCAGGGCAACTAAACGAGCAGTACTTC. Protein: CASSPYAGQLNEQYF.

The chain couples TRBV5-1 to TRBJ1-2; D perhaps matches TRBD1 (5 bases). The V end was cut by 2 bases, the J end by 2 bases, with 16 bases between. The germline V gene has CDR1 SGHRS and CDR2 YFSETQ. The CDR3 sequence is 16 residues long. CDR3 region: CASSFRGAGSNYGYTF. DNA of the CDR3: TGCGCCAGCAGCTTCAGAGGGGCAGGGTCAAACTATGGCTACACCTTC.

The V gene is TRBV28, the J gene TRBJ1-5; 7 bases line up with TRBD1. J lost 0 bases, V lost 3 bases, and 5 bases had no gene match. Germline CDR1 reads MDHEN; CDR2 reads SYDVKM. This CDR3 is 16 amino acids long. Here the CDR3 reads CASSLVDRASNQPQHF. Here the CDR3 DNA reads TGTGCCAGCAGTTTGGTTGACAGGGCTAGCAATCAGCCCCAGCATTTT.

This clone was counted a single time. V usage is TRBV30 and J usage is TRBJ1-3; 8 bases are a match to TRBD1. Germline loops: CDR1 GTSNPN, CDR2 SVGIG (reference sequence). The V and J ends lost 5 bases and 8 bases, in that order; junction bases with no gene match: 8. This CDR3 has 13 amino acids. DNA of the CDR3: TGTGCCTGGTCATCACAGGGGGTGCACACCATATATTTT. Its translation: CAWSSQGVHTIYF.

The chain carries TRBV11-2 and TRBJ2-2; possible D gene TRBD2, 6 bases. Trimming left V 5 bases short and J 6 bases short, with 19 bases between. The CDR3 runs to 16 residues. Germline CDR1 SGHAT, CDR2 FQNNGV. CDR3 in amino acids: CASSPRERRGPGELFF. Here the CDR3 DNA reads TGTGCCAGCAGCCCGAGGGAGCGGCGGGGCCCCGGGGAGCTGTTTTTT.

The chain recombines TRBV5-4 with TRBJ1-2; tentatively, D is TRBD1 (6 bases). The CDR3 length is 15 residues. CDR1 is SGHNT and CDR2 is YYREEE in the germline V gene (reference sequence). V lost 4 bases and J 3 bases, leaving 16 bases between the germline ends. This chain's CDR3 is CASSTATRGYYGYTF. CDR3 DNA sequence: TGTGCCAGCAGCACGGCCACCAGGGGATACTATGGCTACACCTTC.

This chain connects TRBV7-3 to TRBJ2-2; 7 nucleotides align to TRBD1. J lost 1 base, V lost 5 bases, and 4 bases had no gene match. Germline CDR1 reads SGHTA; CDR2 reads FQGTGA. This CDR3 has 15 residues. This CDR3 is CASSDRDRNTGELFF. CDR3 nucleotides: TGTGCCAGCAGCGACCGGGACAGGAACACCGGGGAGCTGTTTTTT.

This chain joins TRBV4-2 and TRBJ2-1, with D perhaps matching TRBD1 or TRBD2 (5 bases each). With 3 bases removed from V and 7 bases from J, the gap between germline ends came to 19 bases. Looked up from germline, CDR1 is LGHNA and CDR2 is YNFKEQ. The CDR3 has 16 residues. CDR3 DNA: TGTGCCAGCAGCCATGCTTCCGGGACGGACTTAAATGAGCAGTTCTTC. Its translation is CASSHASGTDLNEQFF.

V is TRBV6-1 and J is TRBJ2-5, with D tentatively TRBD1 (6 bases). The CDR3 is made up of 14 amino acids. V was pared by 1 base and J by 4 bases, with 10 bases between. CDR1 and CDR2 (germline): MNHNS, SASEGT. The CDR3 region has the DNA TGTGCCAGCAGTGAAGACAGGGTGGTAGAGACCCAGTACTTC. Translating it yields CASSEDRVVETQYF.

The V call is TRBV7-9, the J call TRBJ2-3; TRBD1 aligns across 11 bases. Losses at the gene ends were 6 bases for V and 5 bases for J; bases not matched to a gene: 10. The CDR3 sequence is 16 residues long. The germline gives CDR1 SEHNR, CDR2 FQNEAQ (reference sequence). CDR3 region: CASSYYGTGGRDTQYF. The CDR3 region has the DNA TGTGCCAGCAGTTATTACGGGACAGGGGGGAGAGATACGCAGTATTTT.

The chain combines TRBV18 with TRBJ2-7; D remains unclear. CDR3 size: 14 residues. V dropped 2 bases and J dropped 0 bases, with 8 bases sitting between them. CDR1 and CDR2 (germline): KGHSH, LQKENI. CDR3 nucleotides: TGTGCCAGCTCACCATTGATGAACTCCTACGAGCAGTACTTC. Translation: CASSPLMNSYEQYF. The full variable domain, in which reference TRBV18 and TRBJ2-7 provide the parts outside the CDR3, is NAGVMQNPRHLVRRRGQEARLRCSPMKGHSHVYWYRQLPEEGLKFMVYLQKENIIDESGMPKERFSAEFPKEGPSILRIQQVVRGDSAAYFCASSPLMNSYEQYFGPGTRLTVT.

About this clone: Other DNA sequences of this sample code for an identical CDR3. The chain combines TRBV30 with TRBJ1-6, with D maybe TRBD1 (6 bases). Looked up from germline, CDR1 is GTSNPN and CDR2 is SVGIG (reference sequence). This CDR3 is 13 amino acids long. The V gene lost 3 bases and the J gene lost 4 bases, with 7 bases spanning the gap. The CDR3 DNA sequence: TGTGCCTGGAGCGGACAGTATAATTCACCCCTCCACTTT. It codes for CAWSGQYNSPLHF.

DNA of the CDR3: TGTGCCAGCTCACCGTCAGGCAGGAGCTCTGGAAACACCATATATTTT. Protein sequence: CASSPSGRSSGNTIYF. V usage is TRBV18 and J usage is TRBJ1-3, with D unclear. The germline gives CDR1 KGHSH, CDR2 LQKENI. This CDR3 comprises 16 residues. The germline V and J ends were trimmed by 3 bases and 0 bases, with 12 bases remaining between them. Full variable domain (missing parts from reference TRBV18 and TRBJ1-3): NAGVMQNPRHLVRRRGQEARLRCSPMKGHSHVYWYRQLPEEGLKFMVYLQKENIIDESGMPKERFSAEFPKEGPSILRIQQVVRGDSAAYFCASSPSGRSSGNTIYFGEGSWLTVV.

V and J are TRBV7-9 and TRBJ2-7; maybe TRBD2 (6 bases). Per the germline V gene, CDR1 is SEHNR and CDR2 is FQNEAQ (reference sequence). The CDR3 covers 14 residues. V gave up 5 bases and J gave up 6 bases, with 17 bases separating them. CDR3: CASSPGGSYGEQYF. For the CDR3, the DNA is TGTGCCAGCAGCCCTGGGGGGTCGTATGGCGAGCAGTACTTC.

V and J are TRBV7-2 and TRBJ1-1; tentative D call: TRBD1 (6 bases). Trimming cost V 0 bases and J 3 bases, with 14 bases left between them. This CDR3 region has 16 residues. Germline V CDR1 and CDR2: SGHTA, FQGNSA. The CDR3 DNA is TGTGCCAGCAGCTTAGCGCTTACGGGGGCATACACTGAAGCTTTCTTT. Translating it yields CASSLALTGAYTEAFF.

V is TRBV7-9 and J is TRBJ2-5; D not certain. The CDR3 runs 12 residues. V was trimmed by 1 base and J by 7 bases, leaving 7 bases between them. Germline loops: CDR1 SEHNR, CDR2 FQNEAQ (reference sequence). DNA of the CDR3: TGTGCCAGCAGCTTAGAGTTAGGGACCCAGTACTTC. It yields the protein CASSLELGTQYF.

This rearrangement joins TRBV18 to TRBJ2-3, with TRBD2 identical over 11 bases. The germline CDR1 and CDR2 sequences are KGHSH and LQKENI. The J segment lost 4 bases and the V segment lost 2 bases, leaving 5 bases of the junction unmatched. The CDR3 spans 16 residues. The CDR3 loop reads CASSPRLAGGSDTQYF. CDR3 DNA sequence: TGTGCCAGCTCACCAAGGCTAGCGGGAGGTTCAGATACGCAGTATTTT. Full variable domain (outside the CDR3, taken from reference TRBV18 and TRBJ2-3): NAGVMQNPRHLVRRRGQEARLRCSPMKGHSHVYWYRQLPEEGLKFMVYLQKENIIDESGMPKERFSAEFPKEGPSILRIQQVVRGDSAAYFCASSPRLAGGSDTQYFGPGTRLTVL.

CDR3 protein: CASSETGPSRQFF. The CDR3 nucleotides read TGCGCCAGCAGCGAAACGGGCCCCTCTAGACAGTTCTTC. The rearrangement uses TRBV5-1 and TRBJ2-1; D uncertain. The CDR3 spans 13 residues. Trimming cost V 4 bases and J 13 bases, with 18 bases left between them. Germline assignment: CDR1 SGHRS and CDR2 YFSETQ. The complete variable domain, with remaining parts taken from reference TRBV5-1 and TRBJ2-1, reads KAGVTQTPRYLIKTRGQQVTLSCSPISGHRSVSWYQQTPGQGLQFLFEYFSETQRNKGNFPGRFSGRQFSNSRSEMNVSTLELGDSALYLCASSETGPSRQFFGPGTRLTVL.

This CDR3 is CASSLGGALDEQYF. In nucleotides, the CDR3 is TGTGCCAGCAGCCTGGGGGGGGCCCTAGACGAGCAGTACTTC. The chain uses TRBV28 and TRBJ2-7, with D perhaps TRBD2 (7 bases). Per the germline V gene, CDR1 is MDHEN and CDR2 is SYDVKM. The V and J ends lost 6 bases and 5 bases respectively, with 17 bases between them. The CDR3 has 14 residues.

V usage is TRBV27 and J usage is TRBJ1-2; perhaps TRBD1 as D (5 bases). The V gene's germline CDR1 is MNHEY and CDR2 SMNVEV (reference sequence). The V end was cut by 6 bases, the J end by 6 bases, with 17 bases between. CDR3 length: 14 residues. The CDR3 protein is CASRRPGREDGYTF. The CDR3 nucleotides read TGTGCCAGCAGGCGACCGGGACGGGAGGATGGCTACACCTTC.

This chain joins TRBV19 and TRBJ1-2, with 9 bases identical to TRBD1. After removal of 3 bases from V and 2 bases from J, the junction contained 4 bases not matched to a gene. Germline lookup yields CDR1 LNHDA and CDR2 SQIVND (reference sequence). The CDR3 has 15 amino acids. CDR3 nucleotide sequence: TGTGCCAGTAGTATCTGGGACAGGGCAAACTATGGCTACACCTTC. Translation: CASSIWDRANYGYTF.